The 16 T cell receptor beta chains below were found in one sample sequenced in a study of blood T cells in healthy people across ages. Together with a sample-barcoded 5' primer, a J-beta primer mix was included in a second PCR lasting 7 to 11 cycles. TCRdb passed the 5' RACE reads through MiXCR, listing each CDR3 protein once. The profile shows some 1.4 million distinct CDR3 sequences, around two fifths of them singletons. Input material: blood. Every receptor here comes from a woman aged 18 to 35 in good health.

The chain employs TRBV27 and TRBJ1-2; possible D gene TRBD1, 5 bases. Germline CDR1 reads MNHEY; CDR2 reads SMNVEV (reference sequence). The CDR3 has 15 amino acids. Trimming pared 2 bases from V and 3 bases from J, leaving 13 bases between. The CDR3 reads CASSLEGSLDYGYTF. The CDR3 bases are TGTGCCAGCAGTTTAGAGGGGTCGTTGGACTATGGCTACACCTTC.

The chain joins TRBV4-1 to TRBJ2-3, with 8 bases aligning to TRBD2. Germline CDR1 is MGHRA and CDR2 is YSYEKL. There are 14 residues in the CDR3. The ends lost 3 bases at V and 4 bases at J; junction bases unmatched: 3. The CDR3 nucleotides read TGCGCCAGCAGCCAGGCGGGAGGCTCAGATACGCAGTATTTT. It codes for CASSQAGGSDTQYF.

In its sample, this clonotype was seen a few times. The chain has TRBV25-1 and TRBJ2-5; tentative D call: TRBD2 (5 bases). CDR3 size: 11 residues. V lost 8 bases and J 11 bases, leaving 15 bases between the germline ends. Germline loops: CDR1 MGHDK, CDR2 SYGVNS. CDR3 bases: TGTGCCAGCTACACTGGGAGTGAGCAGTACTTC. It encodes CASYTGSEQYF. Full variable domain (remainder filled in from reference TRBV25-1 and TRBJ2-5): EADIYQTPRYLVIGTGKKITLECSQTMGHDKMYWYQQDPGMELHLIHYSYGVNSTEKGDLSSESTVSRIRTEHFPLTLESARPSHTSQYLCASYTGSEQYFGPGTRLLVL.

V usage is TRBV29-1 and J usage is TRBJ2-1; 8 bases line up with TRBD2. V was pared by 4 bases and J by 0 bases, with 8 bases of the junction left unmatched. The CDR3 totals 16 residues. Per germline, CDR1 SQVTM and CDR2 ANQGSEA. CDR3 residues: CSVALSGRASYNEQFF. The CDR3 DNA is TGCAGCGTTGCCCTATCCGGGAGGGCCTCCTACAATGAGCAGTTCTTC.

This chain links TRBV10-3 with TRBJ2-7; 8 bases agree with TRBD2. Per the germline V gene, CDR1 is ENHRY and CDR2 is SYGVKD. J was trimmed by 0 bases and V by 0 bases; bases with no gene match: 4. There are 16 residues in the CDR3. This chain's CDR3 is CAISESQRGNSYEQYF. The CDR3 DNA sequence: TGTGCCATCAGTGAGTCGCAGCGGGGGAACTCCTACGAGCAGTACTTC.

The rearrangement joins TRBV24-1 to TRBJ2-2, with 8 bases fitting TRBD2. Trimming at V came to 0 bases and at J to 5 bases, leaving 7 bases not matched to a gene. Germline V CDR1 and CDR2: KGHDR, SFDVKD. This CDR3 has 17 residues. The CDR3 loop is CATSDLRGGSGTGELFF. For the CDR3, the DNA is TGTGCCACCAGTGATTTGCGGGGGGGAAGTGGAACCGGGGAGCTGTTTTTT.

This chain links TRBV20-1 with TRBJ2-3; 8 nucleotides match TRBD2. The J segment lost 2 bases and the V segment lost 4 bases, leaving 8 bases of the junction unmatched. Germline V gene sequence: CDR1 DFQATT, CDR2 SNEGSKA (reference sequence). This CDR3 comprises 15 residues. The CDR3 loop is CSATDIAGITDTQYF. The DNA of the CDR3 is TGCAGTGCTACCGACATAGCGGGGATCACAGATACGCAGTATTTT.

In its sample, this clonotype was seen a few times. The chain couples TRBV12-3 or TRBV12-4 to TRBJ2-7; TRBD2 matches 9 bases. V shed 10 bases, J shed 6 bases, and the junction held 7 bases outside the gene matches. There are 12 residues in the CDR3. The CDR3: CATSLAGTEQYF. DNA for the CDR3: TGTGCCACTTCCCTAGCGGGAACCGAGCAGTACTTC.

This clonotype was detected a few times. The CDR3 protein is CASSRGTSDEQYF. The CDR3, as DNA: TGTGCCAGCAGCCGCGGGACTTCGGACGAGCAGTACTTC. V gene TRBV3-1 combines with J gene TRBJ2-5; a weak D match, TRBD2 (6 bases). The closer fit of TRBJ2-7 to the DNA end suggests the J call may be wrong. Germline V gene lookup returns CDR1 LGHDT and CDR2 YNNKEL (reference sequence). This CDR3 is built from 13 residues.

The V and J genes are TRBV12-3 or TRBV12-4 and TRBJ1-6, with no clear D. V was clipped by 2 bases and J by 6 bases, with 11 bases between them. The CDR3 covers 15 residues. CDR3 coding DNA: TGTGCCAGCAGTTTATCAACGATATTTAATTCACCCCTCCACTTT. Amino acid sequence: CASSLSTIFNSPLHF.

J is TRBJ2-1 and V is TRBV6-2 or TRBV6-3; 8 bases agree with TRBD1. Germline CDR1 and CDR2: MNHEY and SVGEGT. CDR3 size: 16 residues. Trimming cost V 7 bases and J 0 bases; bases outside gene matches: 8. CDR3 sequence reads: CASTDRTGSSYNEQFF. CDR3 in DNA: TGTGCCAGCACCGACCGGACAGGGAGCTCCTACAATGAGCAGTTCTTC.

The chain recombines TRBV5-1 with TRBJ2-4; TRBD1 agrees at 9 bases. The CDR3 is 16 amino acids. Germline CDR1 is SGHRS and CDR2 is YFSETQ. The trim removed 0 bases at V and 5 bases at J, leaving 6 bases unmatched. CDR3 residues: CASSLAIGDRENIQYF. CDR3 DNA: TGCGCCAGCAGCTTGGCCATAGGGGACAGGGAAAACATTCAGTACTTC.

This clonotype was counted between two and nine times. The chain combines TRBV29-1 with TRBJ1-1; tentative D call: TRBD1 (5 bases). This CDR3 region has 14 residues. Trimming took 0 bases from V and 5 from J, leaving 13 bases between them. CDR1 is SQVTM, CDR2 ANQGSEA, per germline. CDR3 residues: CSVEDFGRATEAFF. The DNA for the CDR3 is TGCAGCGTTGAAGATTTTGGCAGGGCAACTGAAGCTTTCTTT. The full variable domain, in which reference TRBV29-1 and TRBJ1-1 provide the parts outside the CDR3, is SAVISQKPSRDICQRGTSLTIQCQVDSQVTMMFWYRQQPGQSLTLIATANQGSEATYESGFVIDKFPISRPNLTFSTLTVSNMSPEDSSIYLCSVEDFGRATEAFFGQGTRLTVV.

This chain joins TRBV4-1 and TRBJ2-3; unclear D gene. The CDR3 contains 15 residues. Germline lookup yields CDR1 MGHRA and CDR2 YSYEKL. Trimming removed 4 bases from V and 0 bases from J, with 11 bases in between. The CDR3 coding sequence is TGCGCCAGCAGCCCGCAGGCAGCCAGCACAGATACGCAGTATTTT. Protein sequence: CASSPQAASTDTQYF.

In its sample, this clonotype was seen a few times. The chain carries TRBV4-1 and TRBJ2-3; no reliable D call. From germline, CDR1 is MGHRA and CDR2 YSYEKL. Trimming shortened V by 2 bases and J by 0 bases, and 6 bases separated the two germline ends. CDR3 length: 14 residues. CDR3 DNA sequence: TGCGCCAGCAGCCAATTCGAAAGCACAGATACGCAGTATTTT. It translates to CASSQFESTDTQYF.

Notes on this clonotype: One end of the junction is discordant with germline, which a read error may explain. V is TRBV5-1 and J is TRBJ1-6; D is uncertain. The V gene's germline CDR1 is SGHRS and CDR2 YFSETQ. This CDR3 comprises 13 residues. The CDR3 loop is CASSWGSDSPPHF. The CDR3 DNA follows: TGCGCCAGCAGCTGGGGAAGCGATTCACCCCCCCACTTT.